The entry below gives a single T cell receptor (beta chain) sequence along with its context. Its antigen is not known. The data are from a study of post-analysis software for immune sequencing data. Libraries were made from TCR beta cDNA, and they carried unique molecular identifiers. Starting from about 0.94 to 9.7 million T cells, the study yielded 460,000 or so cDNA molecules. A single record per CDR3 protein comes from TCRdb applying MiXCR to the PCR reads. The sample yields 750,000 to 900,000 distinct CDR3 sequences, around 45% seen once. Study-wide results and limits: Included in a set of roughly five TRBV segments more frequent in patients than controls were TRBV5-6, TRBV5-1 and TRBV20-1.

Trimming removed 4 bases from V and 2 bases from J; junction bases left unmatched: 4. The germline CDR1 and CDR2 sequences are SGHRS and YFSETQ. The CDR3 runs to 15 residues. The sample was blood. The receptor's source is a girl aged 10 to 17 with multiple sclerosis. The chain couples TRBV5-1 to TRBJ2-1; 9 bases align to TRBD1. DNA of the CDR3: TGCGCCAGCAGCAGGACAGGGGTCGCCTACAATGAGCAGTTCTTC. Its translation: CASSRTGVAYNEQFF.